This TCR beta chain stems from a study of cytomegalovirus exposure and HLA in healthy donors. Both 60 Vbeta primers and 13 Jbeta primers went into the PCR. TCRdb keeps only in-frame clones here, not all; method: immunoSEQ multiplex PCR. The top ten clones hold 2.5% to 3% of a sample with 200,000 to 250,000 clones, 75% to 85% of them seen once. Losses at the gene ends were 0 bases for V and 3 bases for J; bases not matched to a gene: 2. The CDR3 has 15 residues. Germline V gives CDR1 SGHRS, CDR2 YFSETQ. This chain links TRBV5-1 with TRBJ2-2; 7 bases line up with TRBD2. This receptor was identified in a woman between 40 and 55 years old in good health and CMV-seronegative. Sequencing used PBMCs. The CDR3 DNA follows: TGCGCCAGCAGCTTGGCTCTAGCGGACACCGGGGAGCTGTTTTTT. Translation gives CASSLALADTGELFF.